A single sample is the source of the 5 T cell receptor beta chains below, sequenced in a study of T-cell reconstitution after alpha-beta-depleted transplantation in children. A TCRbeta library incorporating unique molecular identifiers was prepared. TCRdb redid the calling of the PCR reads with MiXCR, one entry per CDR3 protein. The table lists 200,000 to 300,000 distinct CDR3 sequences, 6.5% to 10% of them singletons. The specimen was PBMCs, mostly from graft donor cells, collected 180 days after TCRalphabeta/CD19-depleted stem cell transplant. Receptors were obtained from a male patient between 5 and 17 years old who had a stem cell transplant for acute lymphoblastic leukemia, so the T cells may come from the graft donor.

This clonotype was recorded at least ten times. This chain links TRBV7-8 with TRBJ2-2, with TRBD1 identical over 9 bases. This CDR3 is built from 15 residues. The V gene's germline CDR1 is SGHVS and CDR2 FQNEAQ. Germline trimming cut 4 bases from V and 5 bases from J; bases unmatched to any gene: 5. The DNA of the CDR3 is TGTGCCAGCAGCTCCGACAGGGGGATAACCGGGGAGCTGTTTTTT. Its protein product is CASSSDRGITGELFF.

The chain carries TRBV11-2 and TRBJ2-3; possibly TRBD1 for D (6 bases). Germline V CDR1 and CDR2: SGHAT, FQNNGV. This CDR3 spans 16 amino acids. Trimming cost V 1 base and J 2 bases, with 13 bases left between them. CDR3 loop: CASSLGQGTYTDTQYF. CDR3 DNA: TGTGCCAGCAGCTTAGGGCAGGGGACCTACACAGATACGCAGTATTTT.

At least ten counts were recorded for this clonotype. The J gene is TRBJ2-3, the V gene TRBV7-9, with D uncertain. This CDR3 has 15 residues. Trimming removed 1 base from V and 2 bases from J, with 10 bases in between. The V gene's germline CDR1 is SEHNR and CDR2 FQNEAQ (reference sequence). The CDR3: CASSLEGSSTDTQYF. The DNA for the CDR3 is TGTGCCAGCAGCTTAGAGGGCAGCTCCACAGATACGCAGTATTTT.

This clonotype showed up many times. The chain couples TRBV9 to TRBJ2-2; D not certain. The CDR3 has 15 residues. The V end was cut by 3 bases, the J end by 1 base, with 10 bases between. Germline-derived CDR1 and CDR2 are SGDLS and YYNGEE. The CDR3 sequence: CASSAGWENTGELFF. In nucleotides, the CDR3 is TGTGCCAGCAGCGCCGGGTGGGAGAACACCGGGGAGCTGTTTTTT.

This clonotype was counted many times. This sequence joins TRBV4-3 and TRBJ1-3, with a tentative D call TRBD1 (6 bases). V lost 1 base, J lost 2 bases, and 15 bases lay in between. CDR1 LGHNA and CDR2 YSLEER come from the germline V gene. CDR3 length equals 17 residues. The CDR3 nucleotides read TGCGCCAGCAGCCAAGGGTCGACAGGTCAACCTGGAAACACCATATATTTT. It specifies CASSQGSTGQPGNTIYF.